This T cell receptor (beta chain) was captured by sequencing in a study of beta chain features in type 1 diabetes. Concerning this clone: No antigen is known for it.

Purity exceeded 98% in all sorted populations. The study reverse transcribed the entire isolated RNA, so it sequenced expressed TCRB transcripts. The data were produced by immunoSEQ multiplex PCR, yet TCRdb's version contains in-frame clones alone and is incomplete. The sample records 200,000 to 250,000 clones, about 11% being singletons. General study points: Type 1 diabetes patients had moderately but significantly shorter TCRB CDR3s in all four CD4+ subsets. It was possible that PCR favored shorter templates, equally so in patients and controls. Over-representation of high TCR-expressing cells was a possible consequence of cDNA sequencing.

V gave up 0 bases and J gave up 1 base, with 9 bases separating them. Germline V lookup: CDR1 GTSNPN, CDR2 SVGIG (reference sequence). This CDR3 has 14 amino acids. This receptor was identified in a man between 18 and 29 years old in good health. The material sequenced was central memory CD4+ T cells from blood. The chain combines TRBV30 with TRBJ1-1; D ambiguous. The CDR3 nucleotides are TGTGCCTGGAGTGTACGTCAGCAGAACACTGAAGCTTTCTTT. It is translated as CAWSVRQQNTEAFF.